This TCR beta chain was recovered during a study of beta chain features in type 1 diabetes. Trimming removed 5 bases at V and 3 bases at J, with 17 bases between. Germline V lookup: CDR1 KGHSH, CDR2 LQKENI. The CDR3 consists of 16 residues. There are a few counts of this clone. As yet, its antigen is unknown. Study-level findings and limits: Cells carrying high TCR expression could end up over-represented when cDNA is sequenced.

Of the isolated RNA, all was reverse transcribed, and so the sequenced material was expressed TCRB transcripts. The protocol was immunoSEQ multiplex PCR, while the TCRdb copy is restricted to in-frame clones and leaves out a portion. The table has 300,000 to 450,000 clones, 20% seen once. The chain couples TRBV18 to TRBJ2-1; possible D gene TRBD2, 5 bases. Sequencing input: naive CD4+ T cells from blood. The TCR sequence derives from a woman aged 18-29 years in good health. Here the CDR3 reads CASSNMNGNLYNEQFF. Written as DNA, the CDR3 is TGTGCCAGCTCAAACATGAACGGGAACCTCTACAATGAGCAGTTCTTC.